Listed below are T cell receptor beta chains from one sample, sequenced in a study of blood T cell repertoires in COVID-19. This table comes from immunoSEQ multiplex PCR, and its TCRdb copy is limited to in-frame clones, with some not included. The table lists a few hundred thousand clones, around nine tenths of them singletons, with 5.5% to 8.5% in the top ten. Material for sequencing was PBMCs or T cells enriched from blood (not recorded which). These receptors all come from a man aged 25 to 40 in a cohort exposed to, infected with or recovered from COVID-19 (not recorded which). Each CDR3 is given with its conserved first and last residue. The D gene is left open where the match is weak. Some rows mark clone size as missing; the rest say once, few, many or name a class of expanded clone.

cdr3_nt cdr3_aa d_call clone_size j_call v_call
TGCAGCGTTGAAGGGCAAGATGGCTACGAGCAGTACTTC CSVEGQDGYEQYF NA NA TRBJ2-7 TRBV29-1
TGTGCCAGCAGCTTAGCGGCCAGCTACGAGCAGTACTTC CASSLAASYEQYF NA NA TRBJ2-7 TRBV7-9
TGTGCCAGCAGCTTGGTATCTTCCCTGGCGGGACAAGAGACCCAGTACTTC CASSLVSSLAGQETQYF NA NA TRBJ2-5 TRBV5-4
TGTGCCAGCTCACAGCTGACAGGGGAAAATGAAAAACTGTTTTTT CASSQLTGENEKLFF TRBD1 NA TRBJ1-4 TRBV18
TGTGCCAGCAGCTCACCCCTCCTACTAGCGGCTAGCACAGATACGCAGTATTTT CASSSPLLLAASTDTQYF TRBD2 NA TRBJ2-3 TRBV11-2
TGTGCCAGCAGCGGGAGTACCTATGGCTACACCTTC CASSGSTYGYTF NA NA TRBJ1-2 TRBV9
TGTGCCAGCAGCCCAGGACAGGGCCGCTATGGCTACACCTTC CASSPGQGRYGYTF TRBD1 NA TRBJ1-2 TRBV7-9
TGTGCCAGCAGCTTAGTCCGGGGACTAGAAGTCGACAATGAGCAGTTCTTC CASSLVRGLEVDNEQFF TRBD2 NA TRBJ2-1 TRBV11-2
TGTGCCAGCGGGACCCGGACAGCGCTGAACACTGAAGCTTTCTTT CASGTRTALNTEAFF NA NA TRBJ1-1 TRBV6-5
TGTGCCAGCAGCTTAAGAGGGAGGCAGGCTAGCGAAACAGATACGCAGTATTTT CASSLRGRQASETDTQYF NA NA TRBJ2-3 TRBV7-8
TGTGCCAGCAGCCAGGACACGGCGGGCTACACCTTC CASSQDTAGYTF NA NA TRBJ1-2 TRBV11-2
TGTGCCAGCAGTGATGGGACTAGAACCACCGGGGAGCTGTTTTTT CASSDGTRTTGELFF TRBD2 NA TRBJ2-2 TRBV2
TGTGCCAGCAGTCTCACAGGGGGCTCCTATAATTCACCCCTCCACTTT CASSLTGGSYNSPLHF TRBD1 NA TRBJ1-6 TRBV28
TGTGCCAGCAGTTACCGCCGGACTAGCGTAAACAGTGAGCAGTTCTTC CASSYRRTSVNSEQFF TRBD2 NA TRBJ2-1 TRBV6-2/TRBV6-3
TGTGCCAGCAGCTTGGTACAGAGTTACGAGCAGTACTTC CASSLVQSYEQYF NA NA TRBJ2-7 TRBV5-5
TGTGCCAGCAGCTTGGCAGTTGAAAAACTGTTTTTT CASSLAVEKLFF NA once TRBJ1-4 TRBV5-5
TGTGCCAGCAGCCCCTACCTGACTAGCGGGAGTCTCAACGAGCAGTACTTC CASSPYLTSGSLNEQYF TRBD2 NA TRBJ2-7 TRBV7-6
TGTGCCAGCACCAGAAGCGGGGGACCCTACAATGAGCAGTTCTTC CASTRSGGPYNEQFF TRBD2 NA TRBJ2-1 TRBV27
TGTGCCAGCAGTGGACGGGGATCGGGACAGGGCGGCAATCAGCCCCAGCATTTT CASSGRGSGQGGNQPQHF TRBD1 NA TRBJ1-5 TRBV25-1
TGCGCCAGCAGCTTGGTAGCGGGAGTCACCGGGGAGCTGTTTTTT CASSLVAGVTGELFF TRBD2 NA TRBJ2-2 TRBV5-1
TGTGCCAGCAGGAAAAAACTAGCGGGAGTGACTGGGGCCAACGTCCTGACTTTC CASRKKLAGVTGANVLTF TRBD2 NA TRBJ2-6 TRBV3-1/TRBV3-2
TGTGCCAGCTCACCACGAAGCGGGAGTTTCAATGAGCAGTTCTTC CASSPRSGSFNEQFF TRBD2 NA TRBJ2-1 TRBV18
TGTGCCAGCAGTCCAAGGACTAGCGGGAGAGTAGCCAAAAACATTCAGTACTTC CASSPRTSGRVAKNIQYF TRBD2 few TRBJ2-4 TRBV6-2/TRBV6-3
TGTGCCAGCAGCGCGGGACTAGCGGGAGAGTTGTCCTACAATGAGCAGTTCTTC CASSAGLAGELSYNEQFF TRBD2 NA TRBJ2-1 TRBV7-9
TGTGCCAGCAGCCCAATCACCGGGACTTACAATGAGCAGTTCTTC CASSPITGTYNEQFF NA NA TRBJ2-1 TRBV9
TGTGCCAGCAGTTCATATCGCAGACAGGGAGAAGAGACCCAGTACTTC CASSSYRRQGEETQYF TRBD1 NA TRBJ2-5 TRBV28
TGTGCCAGCTGGGCGGGAGGGGCTGGAAACACCATATATTTT CASWAGGAGNTIYF NA NA TRBJ1-3 TRBV2
TGTGCCAGCAGCCTAGAGGACAGGGGGCATCGACAGCCCCAGCATTTT CASSLEDRGHRQPQHF TRBD1 NA TRBJ1-5 TRBV11-3
TGTGCCATCAGCCCGACTAGCGGGCAGTACGAGCAGTACTTC CAISPTSGQYEQYF TRBD2 NA TRBJ2-7 TRBV10-3
TGTGCCAGCGGTTCCGGCAATCAGCCCCAGCATTTT CASGSGNQPQHF NA NA TRBJ1-5 TRBV27
TGCGCCAGCAGCTTGTCCAGGGGCGATTATTCCTACGAGCAGTACTTC CASSLSRGDYSYEQYF NA NA TRBJ2-7 TRBV5-1
TGCGCCAGCAGCTTAATCAGCAACAGTAACGATGAGCAGTTCTTC CASSLISNSNDEQFF NA NA TRBJ2-1 TRBV5-1
TGTGCCAGCGCGACCGGGGGAGTGATCTCAGATACGCAGTATTTT CASATGGVISDTQYF NA few TRBJ2-3 TRBV10-3
TGTGCCAGCAGCTTGTCTTCTGGGACTAGCGTGGGGCAGTTCTTC CASSLSSGTSVGQFF TRBD2 NA TRBJ2-1 TRBV5-5
TGTGCCAGCAGTGTGGAGGCCTCCACCGGGGAGCTGTTTTTT CASSVEASTGELFF NA NA TRBJ2-2 TRBV6-4
TGTGCCAGTAGGGTGGATAGGAGCTCCTACGAGCAGTACTTC CASRVDRSSYEQYF NA NA TRBJ2-7 TRBV19
TGTGCCAGCTCACTTAAGACAGGGTACGAGCAGTACTTC CASSLKTGYEQYF TRBD1 NA TRBJ2-7 TRBV18
TGTGCCAGCAGCTTGACTAGCGGGGACACAGATACGCAGTATTTT CASSLTSGDTDTQYF TRBD2 NA TRBJ2-3 TRBV7-6
TGTGCCACCAGGACAGGGGATCAGCCCCAGCATTTT CATRTGDQPQHF TRBD1 NA TRBJ1-5 TRBV10-3
TGTGCCAGCAGCCCAACCGTACAGGTAACGCCTCAGTACGAGCAGTACTTC CASSPTVQVTPQYEQYF NA NA TRBJ2-7 TRBV7-6
TGTGCCAGCACCTCCTCCTACGAGCAGTACTTC CASTSSYEQYF NA NA TRBJ2-7 TRBV7-2
TGTGCCAGCAGCGTAGAAGAGGGACAGGGGATTGAGCAGTACTTC CASSVEEGQGIEQYF TRBD1 NA TRBJ2-7 TRBV9
TGTGCCAGCAGCGGGGGGGGTGTCAATCAGCCCCAGCATTTT CASSGGGVNQPQHF NA once TRBJ1-5 TRBV9
TGTGCCAGCAGCCCTACACAGGGCAACAAGGCCAACGTCCTGACTTTC CASSPTQGNKANVLTF NA once TRBJ2-6 TRBV9